The entry below gives a single TCR beta chain sequence along with its context. The CDR3 has 13 amino acids. Germline CDR1 LNHDA, CDR2 SQIVND (reference sequence). Trimming stripped 6 bases from V and 5 bases from J, with 14 bases between. Produced via immunoSEQ multiplex PCR; TCRdb's table is partial and in-frame only. The table has about 79,000 clones, roughly 88% seen once. These data belong to a study of OX40 agonist ivuxolimab in advanced cancers. This clonotype was obtained from an adult with an advanced solid tumor such as melanoma, head and neck, liver or kidney cancer. V is TRBV19 and J is TRBJ2-7; D possibly corresponds to TRBD1 (6 bases). The material sequenced was CD4+ or CD8+ T cells sorted from blood, taken in a trial of the OX40 agonist ivuxolimab. CDR3 amino acids: CASSPLQGNEQYF. The CDR3, as DNA: TGTGCCAGTAGCCCATTACAGGGAAACGAGCAGTACTTC.